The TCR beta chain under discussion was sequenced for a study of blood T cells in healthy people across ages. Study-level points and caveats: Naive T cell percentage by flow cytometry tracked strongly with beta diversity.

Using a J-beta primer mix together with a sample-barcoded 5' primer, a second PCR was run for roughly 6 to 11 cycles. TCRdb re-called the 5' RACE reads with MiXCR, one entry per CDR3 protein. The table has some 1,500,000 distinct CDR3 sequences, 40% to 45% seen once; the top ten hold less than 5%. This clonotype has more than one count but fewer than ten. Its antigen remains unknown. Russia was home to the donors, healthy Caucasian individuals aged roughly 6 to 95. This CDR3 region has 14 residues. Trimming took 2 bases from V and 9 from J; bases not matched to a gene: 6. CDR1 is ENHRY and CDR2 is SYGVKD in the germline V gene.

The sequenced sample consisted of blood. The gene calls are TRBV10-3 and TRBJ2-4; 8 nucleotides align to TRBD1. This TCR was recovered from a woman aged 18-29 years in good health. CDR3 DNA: TGTGCCATCAGTGAGGAGACAGGGGTTGGCATTCAGTACTTC. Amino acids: CAISEETGVGIQYF.